This paragraph covers one T cell receptor beta chain sequence. Its antigen is currently unknown. The data are from a study of cytomegalovirus exposure and HLA in healthy donors. Across the whole study: HLA-typed donors contributed some 77 million unique TCRs, which were held in an early data release. Clustering assigned approximately 79% of the roughly 400 genotyped donors to the Caucasian-associated ancestry cluster. Study-level findings and limits: Some TCR beta chains (roughly 160 of them) were listed as cytomegalovirus-associated. Associated with HLA alleles at 0.05 false discovery rate in a later analysis were about 17,000 TCR beta sequences.

Amplification used 60 Vbeta primers and 13 Jbeta primers. TCRdb's copy holds only in-frame clones and misses some; the assay was immunoSEQ multiplex PCR. Among about 120,000 clones listed, approximately 80% were seen once. This CDR3 contains 11 residues. Looked up from germline, CDR1 is LNHNV and CDR2 is YYDKDF (reference sequence). V lost 1 base, J lost 5 bases, and 2 bases lay in between. V is TRBV15 and J is TRBJ2-5; D unclear. The clonotype was recovered from a woman in her thirties or forties in good health and CMV-seropositive. Sequencing was performed on PBMCs. The CDR3 nucleotides read TGTGCCACCAGCAGAGCGGAGACCCAGTACTTC. It is translated as CATSRAETQYF.